Following are 3 T cell receptor beta chains from one sample sequenced in a study of blood T cell repertoires in COVID-19. Sequencing was performed with immunoSEQ multiplex PCR; in TCRdb, only in-frame clones are kept and a portion is missing. The sample shows 55,000 to 80,000 clones, about three quarters of them seen only once. Sequenced material: peripheral blood. These receptor sequences come from a human donor in a cohort sampled during active COVID-19.

The chain uses TRBV7-7 and TRBJ2-5; D unresolved. The germline V gene encodes CDR1 SSHAT and CDR2 FNYEAQ (reference sequence). Trimming took 2 bases from V and 1 from J, leaving 8 bases between them. This CDR3 region has 14 residues. The CDR3: CASSLMGSQETQYF. In DNA, the CDR3 is TGTGCCAGCAGCTTAATGGGCAGCCAAGAGACCCAGTACTTC.

This sequence joins TRBV7-8 and TRBJ2-2; 8 bases are shared with TRBD1. V was clipped by 5 bases and J by 2 bases; unmatched bases: 7. This CDR3 spans 16 amino acids. From germline, CDR1 is SGHVS and CDR2 FQNEAQ. The CDR3: CASSIRTGTNTGELFF. The CDR3 DNA reads TGTGCCAGCAGCATCCGGACAGGGACCAACACCGGGGAGCTGTTTTTT. Full variable domain (remainder filled in from reference TRBV7-8 and TRBJ2-2): GAGVSQSPRYKVAKRGQDVALRCDPISGHVSLFWYQQALGQGPEFLTYFQNEAQLDKSGLPSDRFFAERPEGSVSTLKIQRTQQEDSAVYLCASSIRTGTNTGELFFGEGSRLTVL.

In its sample, this clone was seen once. This rearrangement joins TRBV19 to TRBJ1-1, with D hard to call. The CDR3 covers 16 residues. CDR1 and CDR2 (germline): LNHDA, SQIVND (reference sequence). V lost 3 bases, J lost 4 bases, and 18 bases lay in between. As DNA, the CDR3 is TGTGCCAGTAGTATTCACGGGTCGAGAAGTTCCACTGAAGCTTTCTTT. The encoded protein is CASSIHGSRSSTEAFF.